This T cell receptor (beta chain) stems from a study of blood T cell repertoires in COVID-19. Trimming cost V 6 bases and J 0 bases, with 22 bases left between them. CDR1 and CDR2 (germline): MNHEY, SVGEGT. The CDR3 is 18 amino acids. In the original workflow: Amplification with reference gene primers provided the estimates of nucleated cell counts. The assay was immunoSEQ multiplex PCR, and TCRdb's table has in-frame clones only and misses some. V, J and clone size reflect that table, while D and trimming were determined from the DNA. The table shows 210,000 or so clones, with more than 75% occurring only once.

The rearrangement uses TRBV6-2 or TRBV6-3 and TRBJ2-3; D perhaps matches TRBD2 (6 bases). The sequence derives from a woman aged 40-49 years with acute or convalescent COVID-19. Sample: peripheral blood. In DNA form, the CDR3 reads TGTGCCAGCAGCCAGGGACTTGTCAAGGGCCTAAGCACAGATACGCAGTATTTT. Translation gives CASSQGLVKGLSTDTQYF.